This TCR gamma chain was profiled in a study of Vδ1+ human thymocytes. Study conclusions and caveats: The authors advised highly purified populations and single-cell validation. Thymic TRG and TRD repertoires appeared highly polyclonal.

V lost 2 bases and J lost 2; bases outside the gene matches: 6. CDR3 size: 14 residues. Looked up from germline, CDR1 is VTNTFY and CDR2 is YDVSTARD (reference sequence). Sequences come from RNA converted to cDNA by reverse transcription. Pooled V-gene forward primers with one constant-region reverse primer generated the CDR3 amplicons by multiplex PCR. TCRdb re-called clones from the multiplex PCR reads via CATT. The table includes about 27,000 gamma-chain clones, 20% to 25% detected once. The sorted cells were CD3+ Vdelta1+ Vdelta2- thymocytes from alphabeta-depleted thymus. Details on this clone: Its antigen is still unknown.

Input material: Vdelta1+ gamma-delta thymocytes from the thymus. Specified subset: FACS-sorted CD3+ TCRalphabeta- TCRVdelta1+ TCRVdelta2- thymocytes. This sequence originates from a boy under two years old who had congenital heart surgery. V usage is TRGV3 and J usage is TRGJ1 or TRGJ2. The CDR3 here is CATWDTPDYYKKLF. The CDR3 DNA is TGTGCCACCTGGGACACACCAGATTATTATAAGAAACTCTTT.